This note documents a single T cell receptor (beta chain) sequence. The antigen is unknown. These data originate in a study of OX40 agonist ivuxolimab in advanced cancers. Study background: Six ivuxolimab dose levels, 0.01 to 10 mg/kg, were given intravenously every 2 weeks. Partial responses occurred in Three dose-escalation patients, one with hepatocellular carcinoma and two with cutaneous melanoma. Broader study findings: Partial responders receiving 0.1-3.0 mg/kg showed among the lowest clonal expansion. Among the nonresponders, some also had low normalized T-cell clonal expansion.

The ends were cut back, 5 bases at V and 0 bases at J, with 17 bases in the middle. This CDR3 region has 18 residues. CDR1 is SGHNT and CDR2 is YENEEA in the germline V gene. Method: immunoSEQ multiplex PCR; TCRdb's copy keeps in-frame clones and lacks some. The repertoire consists of about 23,000 clones, with around 77% occurring once and the leading ten covering approximately 16%. This receptor was taken from an adult with an advanced solid tumor such as melanoma, head and neck, liver or kidney cancer. The rearrangement uses TRBV11-3 and TRBJ2-6; D may be TRBD1 or TRBD2 (5 bases each). Sequences were derived from CD4+ or CD8+ T cells sorted from blood, sampled in a trial of the OX40 agonist ivuxolimab. CDR3 in amino acids: CASSGPGTLHSGANVLTF. The CDR3 DNA reads TGTGCCAGCAGCGGTCCCGGGACCCTCCACTCTGGGGCCAACGTCCTGACTTTC.